The following is a T cell receptor beta chain sequence with its context. Its matching antigen is unknown. TCR beta CDR3 regions were amplified from RNA. The HTBI primer set was used in a first-round RT-PCR of the TCR CDR3. MiXCR was run by TCRdb on the multiplex PCR reads, yielding one entry per CDR3 protein. This table holds about 640,000 distinct CDR3 sequences, about 20% found once. The source of the sample is a study of T cells in Graves' hyperthyroidism and ophthalmopathy. Study-level findings and limits: Clonotypes that were expanded in thyroid above 0.001 mostly appeared in blood too.

Germline V gene sequence: CDR1 SEHNR, CDR2 FQNEAQ (reference sequence). This CDR3 contains 13 residues. Trimming shortened V by 5 bases and J by 0 bases, and 7 bases separated the two germline ends. The chain uses TRBV7-9 and TRBJ2-5; D is undetermined. The sequence came from a young man with Graves' ophthalmopathy. The material sequenced was blood. The CDR3: CASSVVYQETQYF. As DNA, the CDR3 is TGTGCCAGCAGCGTAGTGTACCAAGAGACCCAGTACTTC.